This T cell receptor (beta chain) was recorded in a study of radiation and T cells in renal cell carcinoma. Study-wide results and limits: Baseline intratumoral clonotype presence is unknown without pretreatment biopsies.

Trimming took off 4 bases at V and 0 bases at J, with 4 bases between the two ends. CDR1 is LGHNA and CDR2 is YNFKEQ in the germline V gene. The CDR3 consists of 13 residues. Regarding this clone: Antigen: not known.

Repertoires were generated with immunoSEQ multiplex PCR, while TCRdb's copy carries only in-frame clones and drops some. This sample has about 74,000 clones, with 80% to 90% found just once. The time point here: blood 4 weeks post-SBRT, at nephrectomy. The treatment: 15 Gy SBRT to primary tumor, nephrectomy 4 weeks later. Nephrectomy followed 15 Gy stereotactic body radiation by 4 weeks. Clear cell pathology was present in this patient's renal cell carcinoma. The receptor comes from a woman aged 65 to 85 with renal cell carcinoma. The chain joins TRBV4-2 to TRBJ1-5; D is ambiguous. Sample: blood, taken from a patient whose treatment included radiotherapy and nephrectomy. The CDR3 is CASSRGSNQPQHF. DNA of the CDR3: TGTGCCAGCAGCCGGGGTAGCAATCAGCCCCAGCATTTT.